The sequence of this T cell receptor beta chain was determined in a study of cytomegalovirus exposure and HLA in healthy donors. A remark on this clone: Its antigen is still unknown.

Amplification used 60 Vbeta primers and 13 Jbeta primers. Assay used: immunoSEQ multiplex PCR; TCRdb lists only in-frame clones, some missing. The table includes nearly 100,000 clones, around 77% detected once. Study-level results: In a later analysis, a missense DCLRE1C variant was linked to TCR beta V- and J-gene trimming. Segments of the TCR beta V type were, in most cases, productive about 90% or about 30% of the time in an earlier analysis. A later analysis found common viral pathogens apparently linked to several of the most significant clusters. TRBV6-2, TRBV6-3 and some other V segments were unresolvable in 87-base-pair reads.

From germline, CDR1 is MDHEN and CDR2 SYDVKM. Between the trimmed V and J ends, which lost 8 bases and 6 bases, there was a span of 11 bases. The CDR3 spans 12 residues. Material: PBMCs. The chain uses TRBV28 and TRBJ1-3, with D uncertain. The sequence was collected from a woman aged 55 to 70 in good health and CMV-seropositive. The CDR3 nucleotides read TGTGCCAGCTGGGCAGGCGAAAACACCATATATTTT. Translation gives CASWAGENTIYF.